This TCR beta chain came from a study of T cell responses to AZD1222 COVID-19 vaccine. Assay: immunoSEQ multiplex PCR; the TCRdb copy retains only in-frame clones and omits some. The profile shows under 200,000 clones, roughly 91% of them singletons. CDR3 length equals 14 residues. Germline V CDR1 and CDR2: SGHAT, FQNNGV. Trimming removed 0 bases at V and 7 bases at J, with 10 bases between. The receptor was derived from an adult in good health. The sequencing here drew on peripheral blood, taken on day 0 of AZD1222 vaccination. The chain combines TRBV11-2 with TRBJ1-5; D not certain. CDR3 in amino acids: CASSLDRRVQPQHF. DNA for the CDR3: TGTGCCAGCAGCTTAGACAGGAGGGTCCAGCCCCAGCATTTT.